The source of this T cell receptor (beta chain) is a study of cytomegalovirus exposure and HLA in healthy donors. As to this clone: Its antigen is undetermined.

Between the trimmed V and J ends, which lost 8 bases and 3 bases, there was a span of 16 bases. The germline CDR1 and CDR2 sequences are MNHEY and SVGAGI. The CDR3 is 14 amino acids. Use of 60 Vbeta and 13 Jbeta primers characterized the PCR. Original data processing: About 11 million of the about 80 million unique TCR beta chains counted in a later analysis were shared. Sequencing was performed with immunoSEQ multiplex PCR; in TCRdb, only in-frame clones are kept and a portion is missing. Clonal size and the V and J genes are those of that table, whereas D and trimming came from the DNA. Here the sample spans about 130,000 clones, about four fifths being singletons. Whole-study results and caveats: Published work reported that the classifier diagnosed cytomegalovirus status with high specificity and sensitivity. Investigators reported about 160 TCR beta chains as tied to cytomegalovirus. In a later analysis, most CMV-associated TCR beta chains appeared HLA-restricted.

Material: PBMCs. This receptor was obtained from a woman aged 55-70 years in good health and CMV-seropositive. This chain connects TRBV6-5 to TRBJ1-2; no firm D call. The CDR3 spells CASGSRGMDYGYTF. The CDR3, as DNA: TGTGCCAGCGGTTCGCGCGGGATGGACTATGGCTACACCTTC.